This T cell receptor beta chain is drawn from a study of CD8+CD57+ T cells in acquired aplastic anemia. V shed 5 bases and J 1 base; nucleotides not matched to a gene: 7. CDR1 and CDR2 from the germline V gene are SGHAT and FQNNGV. CDR3 size: 16 residues. Selection for sequencing was limited to patients who had shown CD8+CD57+ cell expansion by flow cytometry. Genomic DNA templated the TCR beta VDJ and CDR3 profiling. Each CDR3 protein gets one entry after TCRdb re-called the reads with MiXCR. The sample has about 41,000 distinct CDR3 sequences, about 60% seen once. This TCR came from a human donor with aplastic anemia. The chain recombines TRBV11-2 with TRBJ2-1, with 8 bases lining up with TRBD2. Source material: sorted CD4+, CD8+, or CD8+CD57+ T cells (not recorded which) from PBMCs. The CDR3 DNA follows: TGTGCCAGCAGCACTAAGCGGGGGTATTCCTACAATGAGCAGTTCTTC. It translates to CASSTKRGYSYNEQFF. The entire variable domain, with the rest obtained from reference TRBV11-2 and TRBJ2-1, is as follows: EAGVAQSPRYKIIEKRQSVAFWCNPISGHATLYWYQQILGQGPKLLIQFQNNGVVDDSQLPKDRFSAERLKGVDSTLKIQPAKLEDSAVYLCASSTKRGYSYNEQFFGPGTRLTVL.